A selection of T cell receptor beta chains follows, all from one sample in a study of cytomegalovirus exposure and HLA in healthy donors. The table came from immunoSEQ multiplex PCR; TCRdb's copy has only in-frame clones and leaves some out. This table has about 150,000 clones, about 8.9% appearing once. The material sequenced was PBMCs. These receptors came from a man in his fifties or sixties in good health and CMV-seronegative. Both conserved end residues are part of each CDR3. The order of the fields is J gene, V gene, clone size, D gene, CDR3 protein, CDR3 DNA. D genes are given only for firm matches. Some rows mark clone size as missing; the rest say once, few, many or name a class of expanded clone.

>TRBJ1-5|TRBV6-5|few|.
CASGKGDQPQHF
TGTGCCAGCGGAAAAGGGGATCAGCCCCAGCATTTT
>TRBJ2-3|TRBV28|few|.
CASSPRQSHTDTQYF
TGTGCCAGCAGTCCGCGACAGAGCCACACAGATACGCAGTATTTT
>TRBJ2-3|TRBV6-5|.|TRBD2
CASSYSNSGGAGTQYF
TGTGCCAGCAGTTACTCAAATAGCGGGGGGGCCGGTACGCAGTATTTT
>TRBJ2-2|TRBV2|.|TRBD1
CASRSDRGGLIGELFF
TGTGCCAGCAGATCTGACAGGGGCGGTCTTATAGGGGAGCTGTTTTTT
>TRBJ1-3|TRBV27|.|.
CASSSGGNTIYF
TGTGCCAGCAGTTCAGGAGGAAACACCATATATTTT
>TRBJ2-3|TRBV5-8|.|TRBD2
CASSILAGDLLGTDTQYF
TGTGCCAGCAGCATCCTAGCGGGGGACCTTCTCGGCACAGATACGCAGTATTTT
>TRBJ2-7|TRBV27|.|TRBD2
CASKLLGGGLSYEQYF
TGTGCCAGCAAGCTCCTTGGCGGGGGGCTATCCTACGAGCAGTACTTC
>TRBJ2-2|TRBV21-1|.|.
CASSKVEGGGDTGELFF
TGTGCCAGCAGCAAAGTCGAGGGAGGCGGTGATACCGGGGAGCTGTTTTTT
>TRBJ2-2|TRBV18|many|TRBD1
CASSPLQGADTGELFF
TGTGCCAGCTCACCACTGCAGGGGGCCGACACCGGGGAGCTGTTTTTT
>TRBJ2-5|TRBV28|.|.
CASSFGLYQETQYF
TGTGCCAGCAGTTTCGGGTTGTACCAAGAGACCCAGTACTTC
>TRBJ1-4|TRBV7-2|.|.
CASSLGGSGGLFF
TGTGCCAGCAGCTTAGGGGGGAGCGGGGGACTGTTTTTT
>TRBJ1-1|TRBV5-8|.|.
CASTLLYIQGNTEAFF
TGTGCCAGCACCCTCTTATATATTCAGGGGAACACTGAAGCTTTCTTT
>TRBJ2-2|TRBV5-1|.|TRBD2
CASSSNSGAGELFF
TGCGCCAGCAGTTCTAATAGCGGGGCCGGGGAGCTGTTTTTT
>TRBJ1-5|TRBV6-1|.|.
CASSDRKSNQPQHF
TGTGCCAGCAGCGACAGGAAAAGCAATCAGCCCCAGCATTTT
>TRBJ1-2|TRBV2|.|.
CASTADQEGDYGYTF
TGTGCCAGCACCGCTGACCAAGAGGGGGACTATGGCTACACCTTC
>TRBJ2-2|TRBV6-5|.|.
CASSRLTSGTGELFF
TGTGCCAGCAGTCGACTAACCTCGGGCACCGGGGAGCTGTTTTTT
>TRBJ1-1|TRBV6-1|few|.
CASNMGRPNTEAFF
TGTGCCAGCAACATGGGGAGGCCGAACACTGAAGCTTTCTTT
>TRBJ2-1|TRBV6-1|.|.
CASSVTWRSSYNEQFF
TGTGCCAGCAGTGTTACTTGGCGGTCCTCCTACAATGAGCAGTTCTTC
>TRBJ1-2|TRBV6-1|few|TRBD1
CASSEGQGARIVF
TGTGCCAGCAGTGAAGGACAGGGGGCAAGGATAGTATTC
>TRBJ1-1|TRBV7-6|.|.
CASSLAPGDNTEAFF
TGTGCCAGCAGCTTAGCCCCCGGGGATAACACTGAAGCTTTCTTT
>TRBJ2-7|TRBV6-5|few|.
CASSYLGRSYEQYF
TGTGCCAGCAGTTACCTGGGGAGGTCCTACGAGCAGTACTTC
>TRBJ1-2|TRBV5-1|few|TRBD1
CASSLSGDRAGGYTF
TGCGCCAGCAGCTTGTCCGGGGACAGGGCAGGTGGCTACACCTTC
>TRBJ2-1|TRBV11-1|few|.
CASSFNNLSEQFF
TGTGCCAGCAGCTTCAATAATCTTAGTGAGCAGTTCTTC
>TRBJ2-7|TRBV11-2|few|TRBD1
CASSPISRGRSFSYEQYF
TGTGCCAGCAGCCCGATCTCCAGGGGGCGATCCTTCTCCTACGAGCAGTACTTC